Below, 32 T cell receptor beta chains from the same sample are listed, as sequenced in a study of identical twins. TCRdb re-derived calls from the 5' RACE reads in MiXCR, one entry per CDR3 protein. The sample shows 460,000 or so distinct CDR3 sequences, 14% of them seen only once. This sample was also put to use in a study of yellow fever vaccine responses in identical twins.

Sequences were obtained from CD4+ T cells sorted from blood. Source of these receptors: a woman between 18 and 30 years old in good health.

This clonotype was found a few times. This chain links TRBV28 with TRBJ2-7, with D possibly being TRBD2 (6 bases). V gave up 2 bases and J gave up 7 bases, with 21 bases separating them. This CDR3 contains 16 residues. CDR1 and CDR2 (germline): MDHEN, SYDVKM. The CDR3 here is CASSLGRVGGLGEQYF. The CDR3 region has the DNA TGTGCCAGCAGTTTAGGGCGGGTAGGAGGGCTGGGGGAGCAGTACTTC. The whole variable domain, filled in from reference TRBV28 and TRBJ2-7, reads DVKVTQSSRYLVKRTGEKVFLECVQDMDHENMFWYRQDPGLGLRLIYFSYDVKMKEKGDIPEGYSVSREKKERFSLILESASTNQTSMYLCASSLGRVGGLGEQYFGPGTRLTVT.

The chain uses TRBV29-1 and TRBJ2-7; TRBD2 matches 11 bases. Trimming cost V 2 bases and J 6 bases; bases outside gene matches: 6. This CDR3 contains 14 residues. CDR1 SQVTM and CDR2 ANQGSEA come from the germline V gene. The CDR3 coding sequence is TGCAGCGTTGAATCCGTTCTAGCGGGAGGCGAGCAGTACTTC. Its protein is CSVESVLAGGEQYF.

The CDR3 region has the DNA TGCAGTGCTAGAGTCACGCAGGGGGCATCTAACTACGAGCAGTACTTC. Residues: CSARVTQGASNYEQYF. V and J are TRBV20-1 and TRBJ2-7; 8 nucleotides align to TRBD1. V trimming: 1 base; J trimming: 3 bases; junction bases outside the gene matches: 11. This CDR3 is 16 amino acids long. Looked up from germline, CDR1 is DFQATT and CDR2 is SNEGSKA (reference sequence).

The table lists this clonotype with a few counts. The J gene is TRBJ2-5, the V gene TRBV28, with a tentative D call TRBD2 (6 bases). V was trimmed by 3 bases and J by 4 bases, leaving 18 bases between them. CDR1 MDHEN and CDR2 SYDVKM come from the germline V gene. This CDR3 spans 16 amino acids. The CDR3 coding sequence is TGTGCCAGCAGTTTCGTCGGGGGTACACGATCAGAGACCCAGTACTTC. Protein product: CASSFVGGTRSETQYF.

The CDR3 nucleotides are TGTGCCACCAGCGCGGGGGGGAGTGGCTACAATGAGCAGTTCTTC. As protein: CATSAGGSGYNEQFF. The V call is TRBV24-1, the J call TRBJ2-1, with TRBD2 matching 9 bases. The CDR3 runs to 15 residues. The germline V gene encodes CDR1 KGHDR and CDR2 SFDVKD. Losses at the gene ends were 7 bases for V and 3 bases for J; bases not matched to a gene: 6.

This clonotype was seen a handful of times. The CDR3 sequence: CASSFKAGIQETQYF. The CDR3 DNA reads TGTGCCAGCAGCTTTAAAGCGGGAATACAAGAGACCCAGTACTTC. The chain has TRBV7-9 and TRBJ2-5; 7 positions match TRBD2. J lost 2 bases, V lost 3 bases, and 6 bases had no gene match. The CDR3 runs 15 residues. Germline loops: CDR1 SEHNR, CDR2 FQNEAQ (reference sequence).

The table lists this clonotype with a few counts. The chain links TRBV27 to TRBJ2-1, with 11 bases aligning to TRBD2. V was pared by 5 bases and J by 7 bases, with 13 bases of the junction left unmatched. The CDR3 sequence is 17 residues long. Germline-derived CDR1 and CDR2 are MNHEY and SMNVEV (reference sequence). The CDR3 nucleotides are TGTGCCAGCAGTAGACTTAGCGGGAGGGCCGATAAGAATGAGCAGTTCTTC. Translation gives CASSRLSGRADKNEQFF.

This clonotype was detected a few times. The chain has TRBV29-1 and TRBJ1-3; D is perhaps TRBD1 (5 bases). The CDR3 runs 12 residues. The germline V gene has CDR1 SQVTM and CDR2 ANQGSEA. V lost 5 bases, J lost 3 bases, and 8 bases lay in between. CDR3 sequence (DNA): TGCAGCGTTACCAGGGATGGAAACACCATATATTTT. The encoded protein is CSVTRDGNTIYF.

This clonotype was recorded a few times. The chain employs TRBV27 and TRBJ2-2; 8 bases fit TRBD2. The germline CDR1 and CDR2 sequences are MNHEY and SMNVEV (reference sequence). With V trimmed by 8 bases and J by 7 bases, 6 bases remained unmatched. This CDR3 has 13 residues. For the CDR3, the DNA is TGTGCCAGCGGAGCTAGCGGGTTCGGGGAGCTGTTTTTT. Its protein product is CASGASGFGELFF.

The V call is TRBV6-5, the J call TRBJ2-5; perhaps TRBD1 as D (6 bases). This CDR3 is 14 amino acids long. The V and J ends lost 5 bases and 1 base respectively, with 11 bases between them. Germline CDR1 and CDR2: MNHEY and SVGAGI. Written as DNA, the CDR3 is TGTGCCAGCAGTCTACTAGGGGGCCAAGAGACCCAGTACTTC. Protein: CASSLLGGQETQYF.

The V gene is TRBV15, the J gene TRBJ2-5; 13 nucleotides match TRBD2. Trimming took 0 bases from V and 2 from J; bases not matched to a gene: 9. The CDR3 is 19 amino acids. CDR1 is LNHNV and CDR2 is YYDKDF in the germline V gene (reference sequence). The CDR3 nucleotides are TGTGCCACCAGCAGAGACGGTAGCGGGACTAGCGGGGTGCAAGAGACCCAGTACTTC. This translates into CATSRDGSGTSGVQETQYF.

The chain couples TRBV5-1 to TRBJ2-1; 10 bases fit TRBD2. Trimming removed 4 bases from V and 3 bases from J; junction bases left unmatched: 4. The CDR3 runs 15 residues. Germline CDR1 and CDR2: SGHRS and YFSETQ. CDR3: CASSDGTSDYNEQFF. Written as DNA, the CDR3 is TGCGCCAGCAGCGACGGGACTAGCGACTACAATGAGCAGTTCTTC.

This clonotype occurred a few times. The genes are TRBV13 and TRBJ2-7; TRBD2 matches at 7 bases. Germline V CDR1 and CDR2: PRHDT, FYEKMQ (reference sequence). The junction had 11 bases not matched to a gene; V was cut back by 3 bases and J by 3 bases. This CDR3 has 16 residues. CDR3 amino acids: CASSFRGERGDYEQYF. CDR3 nucleotides: TGTGCCAGCAGCTTCCGGGGCGAACGGGGGGACTACGAGCAGTACTTC.

J is TRBJ2-5 and V is TRBV3-1; D uncertain. In germline, CDR1 is LGHDT, CDR2 YNNKEL (reference sequence). This CDR3 is built from 15 residues. V lost 4 bases, J lost 2 bases, and 14 bases lay in between. CDR3: CASSPSPRQQETQYF. CDR3 bases: TGTGCCAGCAGCCCCTCCCCCCGGCAGCAAGAGACCCAGTACTTC.

This clonotype has just a few counts. As DNA, the CDR3 is TGTGCCAGCAGCTTAGGGACTAGACGCACAGATACGCAGTATTTT. Translating gives CASSLGTRRTDTQYF. The chain uses TRBV5-6 and TRBJ2-3, with 8 bases that match TRBD2. This CDR3 is 15 amino acids long. Trimming cost V 2 bases and J 1 base; bases outside gene matches: 3. Germline CDR1 and CDR2: SGHDT and YYEEEE.

There are a few counts of this clonotype. V is TRBV18 and J is TRBJ2-3; 8 nucleotides match TRBD1. V lost 6 bases to trimming and J lost 0 bases; unmatched junction nucleotides: 8. CDR3 size: 16 residues. The germline gives CDR1 KGHSH, CDR2 LQKENI. CDR3 nucleotide sequence: TGTGCCAGCTCCCCCGGACAGGGCGGGAGCACAGATACGCAGTATTTT. Translation: CASSPGQGGSTDTQYF.

There are a few counts of this clonotype. This rearrangement joins TRBV28 to TRBJ2-3; 11 bases are a match to TRBD2. The CDR3 spans 20 residues. Trimming took 7 bases from V and 3 from J; bases not matched to a gene: 21. Germline CDR1 and CDR2: MDHEN and SYDVKM. The CDR3 bases are TGTGCCAGCATATCCCGGGGTAGCGGGAGGGCCTCCTTGGAGACAGATACGCAGTATTTT. This sequence encodes CASISRGSGRASLETDTQYF. Supplemented by reference TRBV28 and TRBJ2-3, the full variable domain reads DVKVTQSSRYLVKRTGEKVFLECVQDMDHENMFWYRQDPGLGLRLIYFSYDVKMKEKGDIPEGYSVSREKKERFSLILESASTNQTSMYLCASISRGSGRASLETDTQYFGPGTRLTVL.

V and J are TRBV20-1 and TRBJ2-1; D possibly uses TRBD1 or TRBD2 (5 bases each). CDR3 length equals 16 residues. Germline CDR1 is DFQATT and CDR2 is SNEGSKA (reference sequence). V lost 6 bases, J lost 0 bases, and 18 bases lay in between. CDR3 coding DNA: TGCAGTGCCCGACCGGGGCGCACCGTCTCCTACAATGAGCAGTTCTTC. Amino acid sequence: CSARPGRTVSYNEQFF.

This clonotype was detected a few times. The DNA of the CDR3 is TGTGCCAGCAGCCGACTAGCGGGGGTGAGCACAGATACGCAGTATTTT. Translating gives CASSRLAGVSTDTQYF. The chain uses TRBV7-2 and TRBJ2-3; TRBD2 agrees at 12 bases. This CDR3 comprises 16 residues. V shed 5 bases, J shed 0 bases, and the junction held 3 bases outside the gene matches. Germline V gene lookup returns CDR1 SGHTA and CDR2 FQGNSA. Based on the CDR3 plus reference TRBV7-2 and TRBJ2-3, the full variable domain is GAGVSQSPSNKVTEKGKDVELRCDPISGHTALYWYRQSLGQGLEFLIYFQGNSAPDKSGLPSDRFSAERTGGSVSTLTIQRTQQEDSAVYLCASSRLAGVSTDTQYFGPGTRLTVL.

The gene calls are TRBV20-1 and TRBJ2-7, with 10 bases fitting TRBD1. The V gene end was trimmed by 6 bases and the J gene end by 4 bases; junction bases not matched to a gene: 9. This CDR3 is 14 amino acids long. Germline CDR1 and CDR2: DFQATT and SNEGSKA (reference sequence). The CDR3 DNA reads as TGCAGTGCCTCGTCGGGACAGGGGTTATACGAGCAGTACTTC. Residues: CSASSGQGLYEQYF.

The gene calls are TRBV11-2 and TRBJ2-4, with D tentatively TRBD1 or TRBD2 (5 bases each). V was clipped by 5 bases and J by 10 bases, with 18 bases between them. The CDR3 has 14 residues. CDR1 is SGHAT and CDR2 is FQNNGV in the germline V gene. CDR3 residues: CASSDRPGRKIQYF. Here the CDR3 DNA reads TGTGCCAGCAGCGACCGGCCGGGACGGAAGATTCAGTACTTC.

This clonotype was seen repeatedly, ten times or more. V is TRBV5-1 and J is TRBJ2-3; a weak D match, TRBD1 (5 bases). The germline V and J ends were trimmed by 2 bases and 0 bases, with 10 bases remaining between them. This CDR3 is 15 amino acids long. In germline, CDR1 is SGHRS, CDR2 YFSETQ. In DNA, the CDR3 is TGCGCCAGCAGCTTTCAAGGGGCCAGCACAGATACGCAGTATTTT. Protein product: CASSFQGASTDTQYF.

The chain combines TRBV25-1 with TRBJ2-7, with D possibly matching TRBD2 (5 bases). Germline V CDR1 and CDR2: MGHDK, SYGVNS. Deletions cut 4 bases from V and 3 bases from J, with 13 bases between. The CDR3 is 14 residues long. The CDR3 is CASSGSSGLYEQYF. The CDR3 DNA reads TGTGCCAGCAGTGGGTCATCTGGACTCTACGAGCAGTACTTC.

The rearrangement uses TRBV10-3 and TRBJ1-6, with a possible D match to TRBD1 (5 bases). The length of the CDR3 is 14 residues. The V and J ends lost 2 bases and 8 bases respectively, with 10 bases between them. CDR1 is ENHRY, CDR2 SYGVKD, per germline. CDR3 sequence (DNA): TGTGCCATCAGTGAGGTCGTGGGGGATTCACCCCTCCACTTT. This sequence encodes CAISEVVGDSPLHF.

The chain joins TRBV9 to TRBJ2-3, with 11 bases lining up with TRBD2. Germline V gives CDR1 SGDLS, CDR2 YYNGEE. The CDR3 is made up of 15 amino acids. V lost 6 bases, J lost 2 bases, and 5 bases stayed unmatched. In DNA, the CDR3 is TGTGCCAGCACCAGACTAGCGGGATACACAGATACGCAGTATTTT. As protein: CASTRLAGYTDTQYF.

The rearrangement links TRBV2 to TRBJ2-6, with D uncertain. The CDR3 totals 17 residues. CDR1 is SNHLY, CDR2 FYNNEI, per germline. The V end lost 0 bases, the J end lost 0 bases, and 9 bases lay between the germline ends. For the CDR3, the DNA is TGTGCCAGCAGTGAAGCGCTTCTTGGCTCTGGGGCCAACGTCCTGACTTTC. This encodes CASSEALLGSGANVLTF.

This sequence joins TRBV7-9 and TRBJ2-1; no clear D. Per germline, CDR1 SEHNR and CDR2 FQNEAQ (reference sequence). Trimming cost V 1 base and J 5 bases, with 12 bases left between them. The CDR3 has 15 residues. Written as DNA, the CDR3 is TGTGCCAGCAGCTTAGAGGGTGGCTCAAACAATGAGCAGTTCTTC. Translated, it gives CASSLEGGSNNEQFF.

J is TRBJ2-3 and V is TRBV6-1; the D gene is possibly TRBD1 (5 bases). The CDR3 runs to 16 residues. Germline-derived CDR1 and CDR2 are MNHNS and SASEGT. V lost 2 bases, J lost 2 bases, and 14 bases lay in between. The CDR3 DNA is TGTGCCAGCAGTGAAATAGGCAGGGCGGACACAGATACGCAGTATTTT. As protein: CASSEIGRADTDTQYF.

The chain recombines TRBV30 with TRBJ2-1; the match to TRBD1 covers 10 bases. The germline V gene encodes CDR1 GTSNPN and CDR2 SVGIG (reference sequence). The V gene end was trimmed by 4 bases and the J gene end by 8 bases; junction bases not matched to a gene: 5. The CDR3 is 13 residues long. The CDR3 spells CAWIRDRGDEQFF. Here the CDR3 DNA reads TGTGCCTGGATCCGGGACAGGGGCGATGAGCAGTTCTTC.

This clonotype has only a few counts. The chain recombines TRBV5-6 with TRBJ2-2, with 7 nucleotides matching TRBD1. The junction had 5 bases not matched to a gene; V was cut back by 0 bases and J by 6 bases. Germline CDR1 is SGHDT and CDR2 is YYEEEE. This CDR3 comprises 15 residues. The CDR3 nucleotides read TGTGCCAGCAGCTTGGGACAGGGTAGGGCCGGGGAGCTGTTTTTT. It yields the protein CASSLGQGRAGELFF.

The V gene is TRBV6-2 or TRBV6-3, the J gene TRBJ2-2; 10 bases are shared with TRBD1. V lost 5 bases to trimming and J lost 3 bases; unmatched junction nucleotides: 0. CDR1 and CDR2 from the germline V gene are MNHEY and SVGEGT. The CDR3 is made up of 14 amino acids. The CDR3: CASSGQGDTGELFF. The CDR3 DNA sequence: TGTGCCAGCAGTGGACAGGGGGACACCGGGGAGCTGTTTTTT.

J is TRBJ2-7 and V is TRBV7-2; TRBD2 agrees at 8 bases. The V segment lost 5 bases and the J segment 5 bases; nucleotides outside the gene matches: 5. The CDR3 is 13 amino acids. Germline assignment: CDR1 SGHTA and CDR2 FQGNSA. This chain's CDR3 is CASSRSGTNEQYF. CDR3 bases: TGTGCCAGCAGCCGTAGCGGGACCAACGAGCAGTACTTC.